The rows below give T cell receptor beta chains drawn from one sample of a study of OX40 agonist ivuxolimab in advanced cancers. This table comes from immunoSEQ multiplex PCR, and its TCRdb copy is limited to in-frame clones, with some not included. The sample has under 85,000 clones; around 80% are singletons. Sequenced here: CD4+ or CD8+ T cells sorted from blood, sampled in a trial of the OX40 agonist ivuxolimab. The origin of the receptors is an adult with an advanced solid tumor such as melanoma, head and neck, liver or kidney cancer. Both conserved end residues are part of each CDR3. D genes are given only for firm matches. Clone size is stated in some rows and not others, as once, few, many or a class when expanded.

J gene,D gene,clone size,V gene,CDR3 protein,CDR3 DNA
TRBJ2-5,-,-,TRBV5-1,CASSLNPSTIQETQYF,TGCGCCAGCAGCTTGAATCCGTCCACGATACAAGAGACCCAGTACTTC
TRBJ1-1,-,-,TRBV5-1,CASSSLTSMNTEAFF,TGCGCCAGCAGCTCCTTAACAAGCATGAACACTGAAGCTTTCTTT
TRBJ2-5,-,-,TRBV18,CASSPVSETQYF,TGTGCCAGCTCACCAGTCTCTGAGACCCAGTACTTC
TRBJ2-1,-,few,TRBV7-9,CASSLYLATGNEQFF,TGTGCCAGCAGCTTATATTTAGCGACTGGCAATGAGCAGTTCTTC
TRBJ1-3,-,-,TRBV30,CAWSVDRAGNTIYF,TGTGCCTGGAGTGTAGACCGGGCCGGAAACACCATATATTTT
TRBJ1-2,-,-,TRBV10-3,CASSKQADGYTF,TGTGCCAGCAGTAAACAGGCGGATGGCTACACCTTC
TRBJ2-7,-,-,TRBV5-5,CASNTGAYEQYF,TGTGCCAGCAACACAGGTGCCTACGAGCAGTACTTC
TRBJ2-5,-,-,TRBV9,CASSVGSGGKETQYF,TGTGCCAGCAGCGTGGGAAGCGGAGGGAAAGAGACCCAGTACTTC
TRBJ1-5,TRBD1,-,TRBV11-2,CASSPGTVTQPQHF,TGTGCCAGCAGCCCCGGGACAGTGACCCAGCCCCAGCATTTT
TRBJ1-2,-,-,TRBV2,CASSLSRGGYTF,TGTGCCAGCAGTTTGTCAAGAGGTGGCTACACCTTC
TRBJ2-7,TRBD1,-,TRBV5-1,CASSLGSSGQVYEQYF,TGCGCCAGCAGCTTGGGATCTTCGGGACAGGTCTACGAGCAGTACTTC
TRBJ2-7,-,-,TRBV6-5,CASSYDRNSYEQYF,TGTGCCAGCAGTTACGACAGAAACTCCTACGAGCAGTACTTC
TRBJ1-1,-,-,TRBV6-1,CASSTDRWNTEAFF,TGTGCCAGCAGTACCGACAGATGGAACACTGAAGCTTTCTTT
TRBJ2-1,-,-,TRBV7-3,CASSLSAQGDNEQFF,TGTGCCAGCAGCTTATCAGCCCAAGGGGACAATGAGCAGTTCTTC
TRBJ2-1,TRBD1,-,TRBV6-1,CASRRNRGDEQFF,TGTGCCAGCAGACGCAACAGGGGGGATGAGCAGTTCTTC
TRBJ1-5,-,-,TRBV28,CASRAVRLEQPQHF,TGTGCCAGCCGGGCCGTGCGATTAGAGCAGCCCCAGCATTTT
TRBJ2-3,TRBD1,-,TRBV7-2,CASSPTGMTLVYTQYF,TGTGCCAGCAGCCCGACAGGGATGACCTTAGTCTATACGCAGTATTTT
TRBJ1-6,TRBD1,-,TRBV7-8,CASSLRTGDNSPLHF,TGTGCCAGCAGCTTGCGGACAGGGGACAATTCACCCCTCCACTTT
TRBJ2-1,TRBD2,-,TRBV27,CASSQTSGSFNEQFF,TGTGCCAGCAGCCAAACTAGCGGGAGTTTCAATGAGCAGTTCTTC
TRBJ2-3,-,-,TRBV15,CATSRVGQSTDTQYF,TGTGCCACCAGCAGAGTAGGACAGAGCACAGATACGCAGTATTTT
TRBJ2-7,TRBD1,-,TRBV5-1,CASSSPGQGGNEQYF,TGCGCCAGCAGCTCTCCGGGACAGGGGGGCAACGAGCAGTACTTC
TRBJ1-4,-,-,TRBV18,CASSPNRIATNEKLFF,TGTGCCAGCTCACCGAACAGGATAGCAACTAATGAAAAACTGTTTTTT
TRBJ2-7,TRBD2,once,TRBV4-1,CASSQPTSGEYEQYF,TGCGCCAGCAGCCAACCGACTAGCGGGGAGTACGAGCAGTACTTC
TRBJ1-1,-,-,TRBV4-2,CASSLEQVNTEAFF,TGTGCCAGCAGCCTTGAACAGGTGAACACTGAAGCTTTCTTT